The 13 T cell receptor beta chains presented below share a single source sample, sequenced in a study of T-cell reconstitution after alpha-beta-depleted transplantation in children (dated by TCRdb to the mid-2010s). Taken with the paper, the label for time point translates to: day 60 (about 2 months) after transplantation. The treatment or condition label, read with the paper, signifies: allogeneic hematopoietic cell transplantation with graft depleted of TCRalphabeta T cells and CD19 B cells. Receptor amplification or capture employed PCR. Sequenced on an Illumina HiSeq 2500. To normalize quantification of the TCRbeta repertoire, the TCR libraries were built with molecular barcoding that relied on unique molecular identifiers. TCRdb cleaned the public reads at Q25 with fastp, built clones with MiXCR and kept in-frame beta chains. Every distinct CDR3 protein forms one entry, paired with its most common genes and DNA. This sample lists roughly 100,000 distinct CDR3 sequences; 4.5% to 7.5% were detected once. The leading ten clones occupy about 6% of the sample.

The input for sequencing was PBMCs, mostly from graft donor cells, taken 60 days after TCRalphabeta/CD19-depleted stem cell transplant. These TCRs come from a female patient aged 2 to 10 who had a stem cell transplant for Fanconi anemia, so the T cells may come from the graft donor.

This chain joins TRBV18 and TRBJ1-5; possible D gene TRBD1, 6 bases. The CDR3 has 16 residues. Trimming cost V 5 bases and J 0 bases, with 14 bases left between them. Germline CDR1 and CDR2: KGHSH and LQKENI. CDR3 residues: CASSGSGAYSNQPQHF. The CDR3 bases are TGTGCCAGCTCAGGGTCGGGGGCATATAGCAATCAGCCCCAGCATTTT.

The CDR3 DNA reads TGCGCCAGCAGCCCTGATCTGTTCGACAGGGGGGAAGTGGGTTACGAGCAGTACTTC. It specifies CASSPDLFDRGEVGYEQYF. The genes are TRBV5-1 and TRBJ2-7, with 9 positions matching TRBD1. This CDR3 region has 19 residues. The germline CDR1 and CDR2 sequences are SGHRS and YFSETQ. The ends lost 4 bases at V and 4 bases at J; junction bases unmatched: 21.

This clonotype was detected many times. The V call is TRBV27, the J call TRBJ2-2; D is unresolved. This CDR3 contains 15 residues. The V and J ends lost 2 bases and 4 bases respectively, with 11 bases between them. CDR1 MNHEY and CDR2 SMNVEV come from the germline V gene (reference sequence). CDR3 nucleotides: TGTGCCAGCAGTTTAGATCGTGTGGGCACCGGGGAGCTGTTTTTT. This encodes CASSLDRVGTGELFF.

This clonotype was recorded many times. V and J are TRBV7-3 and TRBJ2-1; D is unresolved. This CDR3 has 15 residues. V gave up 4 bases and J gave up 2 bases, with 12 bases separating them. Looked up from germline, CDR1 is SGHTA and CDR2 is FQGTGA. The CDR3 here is CASSSRPLPYNEQFF. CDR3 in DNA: TGTGCCAGCAGCTCACGACCGCTCCCCTACAATGAGCAGTTCTTC.

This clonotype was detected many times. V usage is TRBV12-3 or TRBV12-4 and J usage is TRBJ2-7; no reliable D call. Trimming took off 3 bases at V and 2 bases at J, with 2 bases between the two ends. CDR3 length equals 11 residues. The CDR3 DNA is TGTGCCAGCAGTTTTACCTACGAGCAGTACTTC. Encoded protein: CASSFTYEQYF.

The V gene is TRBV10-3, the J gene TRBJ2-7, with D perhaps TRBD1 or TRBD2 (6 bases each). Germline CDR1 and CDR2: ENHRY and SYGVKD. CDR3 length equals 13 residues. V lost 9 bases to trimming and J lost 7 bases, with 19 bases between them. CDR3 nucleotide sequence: TGTGCCATTCAAGGGGGGAGTGGGCTGGAGCAGTACTTC. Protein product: CAIQGGSGLEQYF.

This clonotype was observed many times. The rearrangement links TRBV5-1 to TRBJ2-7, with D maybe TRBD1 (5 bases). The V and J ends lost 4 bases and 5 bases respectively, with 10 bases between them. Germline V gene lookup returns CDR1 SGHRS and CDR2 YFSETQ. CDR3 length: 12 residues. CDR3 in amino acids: CASSRRGNEQYF. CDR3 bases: TGCGCCAGCAGCCGAAGGGGAAACGAGCAGTACTTC.

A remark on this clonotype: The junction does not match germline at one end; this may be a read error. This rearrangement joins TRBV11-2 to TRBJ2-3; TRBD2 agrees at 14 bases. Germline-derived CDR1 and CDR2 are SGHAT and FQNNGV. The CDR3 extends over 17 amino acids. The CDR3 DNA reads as TGTGCCAGCAGCTCCCGGACTAGCGGGGGGCGAGCGGATACGCGGTATTTT. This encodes CASSSRTSGGRADTRYF. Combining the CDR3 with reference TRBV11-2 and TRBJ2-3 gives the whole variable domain EAGVAQSPRYKIIEKRQSVAFWCNPISGHATLYWYQQILGQGPKLLIQFQNNGVVDDSQLPKDRFSAERLKGVDSTLKIQPAKLEDSAVYLCASSSRTSGGRADTRYFGPGTRLTVL.

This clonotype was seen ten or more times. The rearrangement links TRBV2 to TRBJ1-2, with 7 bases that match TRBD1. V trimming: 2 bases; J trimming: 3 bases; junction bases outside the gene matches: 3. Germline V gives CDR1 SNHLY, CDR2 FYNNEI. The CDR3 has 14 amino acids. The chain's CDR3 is CASSERDSYYGYTF. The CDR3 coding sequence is TGTGCCAGCAGTGAAAGGGACAGTTACTATGGCTACACCTTC.

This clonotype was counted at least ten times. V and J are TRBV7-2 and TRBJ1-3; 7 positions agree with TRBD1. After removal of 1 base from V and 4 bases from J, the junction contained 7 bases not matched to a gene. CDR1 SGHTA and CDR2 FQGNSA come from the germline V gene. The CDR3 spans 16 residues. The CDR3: CASSLVTGAWGNTIYF. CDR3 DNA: TGTGCCAGCAGCTTAGTAACAGGGGCGTGGGGAAACACCATATATTTT.

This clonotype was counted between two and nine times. CDR3 protein: CASSFQGASTDTQYF. The CDR3 DNA follows: TGTGCCAGCAGTTTCCAGGGGGCTAGCACAGATACGCAGTATTTT. V gene TRBV12-3 or TRBV12-4 combines with J gene TRBJ2-3, with TRBD1 matching 8 bases. V lost 3 bases to trimming and J lost 0 bases; unmatched junction nucleotides: 2. This CDR3 is 15 amino acids long.

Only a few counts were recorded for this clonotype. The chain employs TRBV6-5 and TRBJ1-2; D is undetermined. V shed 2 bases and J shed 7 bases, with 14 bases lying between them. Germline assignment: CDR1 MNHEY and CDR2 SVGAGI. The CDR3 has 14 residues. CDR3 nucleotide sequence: TGTGCCAGCAGTTACGGCGTCGGGAAAGGTGGCTACACCTTC. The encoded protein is CASSYGVGKGGYTF.

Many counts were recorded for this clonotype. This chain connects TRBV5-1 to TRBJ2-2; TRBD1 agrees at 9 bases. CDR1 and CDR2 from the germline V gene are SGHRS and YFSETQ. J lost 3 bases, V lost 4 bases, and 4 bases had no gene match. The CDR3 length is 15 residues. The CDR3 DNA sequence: TGCGCCAGCAGCAAAACAGGGGGCGACACCGGGGAGCTGTTTTTT. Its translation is CASSKTGGDTGELFF.